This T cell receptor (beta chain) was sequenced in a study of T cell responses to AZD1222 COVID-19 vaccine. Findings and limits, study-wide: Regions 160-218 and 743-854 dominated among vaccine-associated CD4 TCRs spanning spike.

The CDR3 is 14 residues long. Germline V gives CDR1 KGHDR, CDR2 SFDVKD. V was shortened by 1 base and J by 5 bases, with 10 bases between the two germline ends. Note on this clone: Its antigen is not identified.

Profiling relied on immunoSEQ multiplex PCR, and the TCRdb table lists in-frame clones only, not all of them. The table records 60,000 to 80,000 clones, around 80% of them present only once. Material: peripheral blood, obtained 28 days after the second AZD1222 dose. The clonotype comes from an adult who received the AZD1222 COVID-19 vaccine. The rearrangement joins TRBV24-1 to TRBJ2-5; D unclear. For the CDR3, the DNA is TGTGCCACCAGTGATTTTGTGGGTGGGGAGACCCAGTACTTC. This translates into CATSDFVGGETQYF.